Shown below are 22 T cell receptor beta chains from a single sample sequenced in a study of blood T cell repertoires in COVID-19 (dated by TCRdb to about 2020). The library was built by means of the immunoSEQ multiplex PCR assay. Drawn from immuneACCESS, this table holds only the in-frame rearrangements with V and J called that TCRdb kept. Clones are partly lost; checked studies trace under half to an unresolved V gene and leave the rest unexplained. In all, the sample holds about 180,000 clones, and approximately 90% of those were seen once. The ten most abundant clones make up about 4% of the sample. The specimen was peripheral blood. All receptors come from a woman in her 30s with acute or convalescent COVID-19.

The chain combines TRBV11-2 with TRBJ2-5, with D uncertain. This CDR3 comprises 13 residues. The V gene lost 2 bases and the J gene lost 5 bases, with 9 bases spanning the gap. Germline V lookup: CDR1 SGHAT, CDR2 FQNNGV. The CDR3: CASSLLERETQYF. In nucleotides, the CDR3 is TGTGCCAGCAGCTTACTGGAGCGTGAGACCCAGTACTTC.

The chain combines TRBV20-1 with TRBJ2-5; tentatively, D is TRBD2 (6 bases). This CDR3 has 11 residues. Trimming removed 6 bases at V and 7 bases at J, with 12 bases between. CDR1 DFQATT and CDR2 SNEGSKA come from the germline V gene (reference sequence). The CDR3 DNA reads as TGCAGTGCCCCCCTGGGGGGGACCCAGTACTTC. Protein sequence: CSAPLGGTQYF.

The chain uses TRBV5-6 and TRBJ2-2; D is unresolved. CDR1 is SGHDT, CDR2 YYEEEE, per germline. There are 15 residues in the CDR3. With 4 bases removed from V and 6 bases from J, the gap between germline ends came to 16 bases. The CDR3 loop reads CASSRLTVNPGELFF. The CDR3 coding sequence is TGTGCCAGCAGCCGGTTGACTGTGAATCCCGGGGAGCTGTTTTTT.

This rearrangement joins TRBV21-1 to TRBJ2-1; TRBD1 is taken as the D call from the table, unchecked against the DNA. TRBV21-1 is a pseudogene locus. CDR3 length: 18 amino acids. The CDR3 protein is CASSKASSFDRVHNEQFF. The CDR3 bases are TGTGCCAGCAGCAAAGCCTCCTCGTTTGACAGGGTCCACAATGAGCAGTTCTTC.

The V call is TRBV9, the J call TRBJ1-5; TRBD1 is a possible D gene (6 bases). The CDR3 contains 13 residues. Germline loops: CDR1 SGDLS, CDR2 YYNGEE. V was shortened by 4 bases and J by 6 bases, with 11 bases between the two germline ends. This chain's CDR3 is CASSKQGFQPQHF. The DNA of the CDR3 is TGTGCCAGCAGCAAACAGGGATTTCAGCCCCAGCATTTT.

The chain carries TRBV10-3 and TRBJ1-1; D ambiguous. The CDR3 contains 14 residues. Germline V gene lookup returns CDR1 ENHRY and CDR2 SYGVKD. The V end lost 4 bases, the J end lost 1 base, and 10 bases lay between the germline ends. CDR3 in DNA: TGTGCCATCAGTGTGGAGGCTTCGAACACTGAAGCTTTCTTT. It specifies CAISVEASNTEAFF.

This clone showed up just a few times. The chain has TRBV30 and TRBJ1-6; 9 nucleotides align to TRBD1. This CDR3 is 13 amino acids long. With V trimmed by 5 bases and J by 9 bases, 5 bases remained unmatched. Germline V gene lookup returns CDR1 GTSNPN and CDR2 SVGIG (reference sequence). CDR3 loop: CAWARDRASPLHF. As DNA, the CDR3 is TGTGCCTGGGCTCGGGACAGGGCTTCACCCCTCCACTTT.

The V and J genes are TRBV28 and TRBJ1-5, with a possible D match to TRBD1 (5 bases). CDR3 size: 12 residues. Trimming removed 4 bases from V and 6 bases from J, with 7 bases in between. Germline values: CDR1 MDHEN, CDR2 SYDVKM. CDR3 in DNA: TGTGCCAGCAGTTCAGGGCTTCAGCCCCAGCATTTT. Protein: CASSSGLQPQHF.

The rearrangement uses TRBV5-1 and TRBJ2-5; TRBD1 aligns across 8 bases. Trimming cost V 3 bases and J 5 bases; bases outside gene matches: 6. This CDR3 is built from 14 residues. CDR1 is SGHRS and CDR2 is YFSETQ in the germline V gene. The DNA of the CDR3 is TGCGCCAGCAGCTGGGCCAGGGGGCTGGAGACCCAGTACTTC. It translates to CASSWARGLETQYF.

The chain joins TRBV25-1 to TRBJ2-3; 8 nucleotides match TRBD1. This CDR3 spans 13 amino acids. CDR1 is MGHDK and CDR2 is SYGVNS in the germline V gene. Trimming removed 9 bases from V and 4 bases from J; junction bases left unmatched: 6. The DNA of the CDR3 is TGTGCCAGTAAGCAGGGGGCGGCAGATACGCAGTATTTT. Its protein is CASKQGAADTQYF.

The chain uses TRBV27 and TRBJ2-7; 9 nucleotides agree with TRBD1. Germline V CDR1 and CDR2: MNHEY, SMNVEV (reference sequence). This CDR3 region has 12 residues. The CDR3 coding sequence is TGTTCCTCATTGACAGGGGGCTACGAGCAGTACTTC. Translation: CSSLTGGYEQYF.

The chain has TRBV18 and TRBJ1-4; D perhaps matches TRBD1 (5 bases). The V gene's germline CDR1 is KGHSH and CDR2 LQKENI. This CDR3 spans 15 amino acids. Trimming removed 3 bases at V and 8 bases at J, with 16 bases between. The CDR3 DNA reads TGTGCCAGCTCACCGGGAGGGACCATGAGGGAAAAACTGTTTTTT. Its translation: CASSPGGTMREKLFF.

The chain joins TRBV5-8 to TRBJ2-6, with D possibly TRBD2 on 6 matching bases. V dropped 2 bases and J dropped 0 bases, with 12 bases sitting between them. The germline CDR1 and CDR2 sequences are SGHTS and YDEGEE. The CDR3 length is 17 residues. The CDR3 loop reads CASSFGWRGSGANVLTF. DNA for the CDR3: TGTGCCAGCAGCTTTGGGTGGAGGGGCTCTGGGGCCAACGTCCTGACTTTC.

This rearrangement joins TRBV4-1 to TRBJ2-5, with D unclear. CDR1 MGHRA and CDR2 YSYEKL come from the germline V gene. The CDR3 consists of 14 residues. Trimming pared 1 base from V and 5 bases from J, leaving 11 bases between. The DNA for the CDR3 is TGCGCCAGCAGCCAAGTAATGACTTGGGAGACCCAGTACTTC. Its translation: CASSQVMTWETQYF.

The V call is TRBV6-6, the J call TRBJ1-2; TRBD1 agrees at 9 bases. J lost 8 bases, V lost 7 bases, and 14 bases had no gene match. This CDR3 contains 15 residues. CDR1 is MNHNY, CDR2 SVGAGI, per germline (reference sequence). The DNA of the CDR3 is TGTGCCAGCACCCTAACGGGGGACAGGGAAGGGGGCTACACCTTC. Translation: CASTLTGDREGGYTF.

This clone was found a few times. J is TRBJ2-5 and V is TRBV6-1; maybe TRBD1 (6 bases). The CDR3 contains 15 residues. Trimming left V 3 bases short and J 3 bases short, with 14 bases between. Germline CDR1 MNHNS, CDR2 SASEGT. The CDR3 is CASSDWGRTEETQYF. The CDR3, as DNA: TGTGCCAGCAGTGATTGGGGGCGGACAGAAGAGACCCAGTACTTC.

V is TRBV6-1 and J is TRBJ2-1; no firm D call. The germline V gene has CDR1 MNHNS and CDR2 SASEGT. There are 11 residues in the CDR3. Trimming pared 3 bases from V and 9 bases from J, leaving 6 bases between. CDR3 DNA: TGTGCCAGCAGTGACCAGGTTGAGCAGTTCTTC. Translation gives CASSDQVEQFF.

This clone came up a few times. V usage is TRBV7-2 and J usage is TRBJ2-1; 7 bases agree with TRBD2. Losses at the gene ends were 5 bases for V and 8 bases for J; bases not matched to a gene: 9. CDR3 length equals 14 residues. Germline loops: CDR1 SGHTA, CDR2 FQGNSA. The CDR3 region is CASSPTSLGYEQFF. In nucleotides, the CDR3 is TGTGCCAGCAGCCCGACTAGCTTGGGATATGAGCAGTTCTTC.

The chain joins TRBV10-3 to TRBJ2-3, with TRBD1 matching 7 bases. V lost 6 bases to trimming and J lost 5 bases; unmatched junction nucleotides: 14. The CDR3 sequence is 16 residues long. Germline V CDR1 and CDR2: ENHRY, SYGVKD. CDR3 protein: CAISGKRQGSGDTQYF. The CDR3 bases are TGTGCCATCAGCGGAAAGAGACAGGGTTCAGGAGATACGCAGTATTTT.

The J gene is TRBJ1-2, the V gene TRBV27; weak D call: TRBD1 (5 bases). V lost 5 bases and J 1 base, leaving 11 bases between the germline ends. The V gene's germline CDR1 is MNHEY and CDR2 SMNVEV (reference sequence). The CDR3 is 14 amino acids. The CDR3 nucleotides are TGTGCCAGCAGTCCTACGACAGTTAACTATGGCTACACCTTC. Amino acids: CASSPTTVNYGYTF.

The chain couples TRBV10-1 to TRBJ2-7, with TRBD1 matching over 10 bases. The CDR3 contains 15 residues. The ends lost 4 bases at V and 5 bases at J; junction bases unmatched: 8. Germline CDR1 reads WNHNN; CDR2 reads SYGVQD (reference sequence). The CDR3 region is CASSVNRDRGHEQYF. The CDR3, as DNA: TGCGCCAGCAGTGTTAACCGGGACAGGGGCCACGAGCAGTACTTC.

The chain is built from TRBV7-9 and TRBJ2-1; D might be TRBD2 (6 bases). V was shortened by 10 bases and J by 6 bases, with 16 bases between the two germline ends. The CDR3 consists of 13 residues. The germline gives CDR1 SEHNR, CDR2 FQNEAQ (reference sequence). The CDR3 DNA reads TGTGCCACCGGCCGGGGGAACCTCAATGAGCAGTTCTTC. Encoded protein: CATGRGNLNEQFF.